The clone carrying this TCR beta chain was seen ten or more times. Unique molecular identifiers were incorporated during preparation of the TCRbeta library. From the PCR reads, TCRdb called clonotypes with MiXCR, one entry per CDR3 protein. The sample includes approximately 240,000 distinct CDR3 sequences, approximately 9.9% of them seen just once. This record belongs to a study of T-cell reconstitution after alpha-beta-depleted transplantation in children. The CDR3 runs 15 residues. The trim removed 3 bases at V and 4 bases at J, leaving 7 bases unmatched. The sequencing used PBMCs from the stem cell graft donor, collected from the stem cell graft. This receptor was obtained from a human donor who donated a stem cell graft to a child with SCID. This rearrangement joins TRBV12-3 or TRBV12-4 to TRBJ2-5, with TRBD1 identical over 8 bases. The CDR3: CASSFLQGVRETQYF. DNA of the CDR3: TGTGCCAGCAGTTTCTTACAGGGGGTGCGAGAGACCCAGTACTTC.